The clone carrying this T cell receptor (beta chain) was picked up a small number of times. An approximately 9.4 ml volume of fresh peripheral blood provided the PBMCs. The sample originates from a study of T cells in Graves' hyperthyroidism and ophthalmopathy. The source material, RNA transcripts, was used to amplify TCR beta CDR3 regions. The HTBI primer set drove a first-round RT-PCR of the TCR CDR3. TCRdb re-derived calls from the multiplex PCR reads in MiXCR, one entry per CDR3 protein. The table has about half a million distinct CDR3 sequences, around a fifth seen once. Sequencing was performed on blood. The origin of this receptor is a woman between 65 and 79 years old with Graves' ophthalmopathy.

In DNA, the CDR3 is TGTGCCAGCAGTCCCGGGACGTATACCAACCATGGCTACACCTTC. Translating it yields CASSPGTYTNHGYTF. The gene calls are TRBV14 and TRBJ1-2; D possibly corresponds to TRBD1 (5 bases). V lost 6 bases and J lost 6, with 20 bases in between. CDR3 size: 15 residues. Looked up from germline, CDR1 is SGHDN and CDR2 is FVKESK.